The rows below give T cell receptor beta chains drawn from one sample of a study of blood T cell repertoires in COVID-19. Sequencing used immunoSEQ multiplex PCR; TCRdb keeps in-frame clones, though not all of them. The sample records roughly 190,000 clones, around 84% being singletons. The material sequenced was peripheral blood. The origin of the receptors is a man in his thirties or forties with active or convalescent COVID-19. Both conserved end residues are part of each CDR3. A D gene is named only where the DNA matches it firmly. Size values are once, few and many counts, or a class for expanded clones, and some rows have none.

clone_size | j_call | d_call | v_call | cdr3_aa | cdr3_nt
- | TRBJ2-7 | TRBD1 | TRBV19 | CASSIGTGVDYLYEQYF | TGTGCCAGTAGTATCGGGACAGGGGTGGACTATCTGTACGAGCAGTACTTC
- | TRBJ2-6 | - | TRBV10-3 | CAISPRDFLANVLTF | TGTGCCATCAGTCCACGGGACTTCCTCGCCAACGTCCTGACTTTC
- | TRBJ2-5 | - | TRBV27 | CASSFLAGRETQYF | TGTGCCAGCAGTTTCTTGGCGGGTCGAGAGACCCAGTACTTC
- | TRBJ2-1 | TRBD2 | TRBV27 | CASSLTSSGGHNEQFF | TGTGCCAGCAGTTTAACCTCTAGCGGGGGTCACAATGAGCAGTTCTTC
- | TRBJ1-6 | TRBD1 | TRBV9 | CASSTGGRSTGVSPLHF | TGTGCCAGCAGCACGGGCGGACGGTCAACAGGGGTGTCACCCCTCCACTTT
- | TRBJ1-2 | - | TRBV5-1 | CASSGEDYGYTF | TGCGCCAGCAGCGGAGAGGACTATGGCTACACCTTC
- | TRBJ2-2 | TRBD1 | TRBV19 | CASSIAKQGVAGELFF | TGTGCCAGTAGTATAGCTAAACAGGGGGTCGCCGGGGAGCTGTTTTTT
- | TRBJ1-5 | TRBD1 | TRBV19 | CAARGTAYGNQPQHF | TGTGCAGCCAGAGGGACAGCCTACGGCAATCAGCCCCAGCATTTT
- | TRBJ1-5 | TRBD1 | TRBV2 | CASFSGQGSNQPQHF | TGTGCCAGCTTTTCGGGACAGGGGAGCAATCAGCCCCAGCATTTT
- | TRBJ1-6 | TRBD1 | TRBV11-2 | CASSFGTGYSPLHF | TGTGCCAGCAGCTTCGGGACAGGGTATTCACCCCTCCACTTT
once | TRBJ2-2 | - | TRBV30 | CAWGTSGPGELFF | TGTGCCTGGGGGACATCCGGCCCCGGGGAGCTGTTTTTT
- | TRBJ1-3 | - | TRBV11-3 | CASSSSVPRGGGNTIYF | TGTGCCAGCAGCTCATCGGTCCCTCGAGGAGGTGGAAACACCATATATTTT
- | TRBJ1-5 | - | TRBV4-3 | CASSQTLEGWNQPQHF | TGCGCCAGCAGCCAAACGCTCGAGGGCTGGAATCAGCCCCAGCATTTT
- | TRBJ2-2 | - | TRBV5-4 | CASSLRRGAGTGELFF | TGTGCCAGCAGCCTGCGCCGCGGGGCGGGCACCGGGGAGCTGTTTTTT
- | TRBJ2-1 | - | TRBV10-3 | CAIRLAGGKEDNEQFF | TGTGCCATCCGGTTGGCAGGGGGGAAAGAGGACAATGAGCAGTTCTTC
- | TRBJ2-1 | TRBD1 | TRBV2 | CASLVQGANEQFF | TGTGCCAGCCTGGTACAGGGGGCGAATGAGCAGTTCTTC
few | TRBJ2-2 | TRBD2 | TRBV30 | CAWTSGAETGELFF | TGTGCCTGGACTAGCGGGGCGGAAACCGGGGAGCTGTTTTTT
- | TRBJ1-1 | - | TRBV3-1/TRBV3-2 | CASSYRVGTEAFF | TGTGCCAGCAGTTACAGAGTAGGCACTGAAGCTTTCTTT
- | TRBJ1-1 | TRBD1 | TRBV29-1 | CSVHLQGTEAFF | TGCAGCGTCCACTTACAGGGGACTGAAGCTTTCTTT
- | TRBJ1-2 | - | TRBV24-1 | CATSDRDYGYTF | TGTGCCACCAGTGACAGGGACTATGGCTACACCTTC
- | TRBJ2-7 | TRBD1 | TRBV11-3 | CASSQGQGLDEQYF | TGTGCCAGCAGCCAGGGACAGGGATTGGACGAGCAGTACTTC
- | TRBJ1-2 | - | TRBV5-5 | CASSLDDSVFNYGYTF | TGTGCCAGCAGCTTGGATGACAGTGTATTTAACTATGGCTACACCTTC
- | TRBJ1-3 | TRBD1 | TRBV5-6 | CASSLGDRAPGNTIYF | TGTGCCAGCAGCTTGGGAGACAGGGCACCCGGAAACACCATATATTTT
- | TRBJ1-4 | - | TRBV2 | CASIGGVGANEKLFF | TGTGCCAGCATCGGGGGAGTCGGGGCTAATGAAAAACTGTTTTTT
- | TRBJ2-2 | TRBD1 | TRBV13 | CASSASVGQGANTGELFF | TGTGCCAGCAGCGCCTCAGTGGGGCAGGGGGCGAACACCGGGGAGCTGTTTTTT
once | TRBJ2-1 | TRBD2 | TRBV4-3 | CASSQEIAGGGYNEQFF | TGCGCCAGCAGCCAAGAGATAGCGGGTGGAGGCTACAATGAGCAGTTCTTC
- | TRBJ1-4 | TRBD1 | TRBV5-1 | CASSLLGQVGEKLFF | TGCGCCAGCAGCCTGCTAGGACAGGTCGGTGAAAAACTGTTTTTT
- | TRBJ1-5 | - | TRBV2 | CASSEFGEENQPQHF | TGTGCCAGCAGTGAATTCGGGGAGGAGAATCAGCCCCAGCATTTT
- | TRBJ2-1 | TRBD1 | TRBV18 | CASSPRGEQFF | TGTGCCAGCTCTCCCAGGGGGGAGCAGTTCTTC
- | TRBJ2-1 | - | TRBV9 | CASSVRENEQFF | TGTGCCAGCAGCGTCCGGGAAAATGAGCAGTTCTTC
- | TRBJ2-7 | TRBD1 | TRBV11-3 | CASSSRTGEIYEQYF | TGTGCCAGCAGCTCCCGGACAGGGGAAATCTACGAGCAGTACTTC
- | TRBJ2-7 | - | TRBV5-8 | CASSRPGEQYF | TGTGCCAGCAGCCGTCCCGGCGAGCAGTACTTC
- | TRBJ1-5 | TRBD1 | TRBV28 | CASSFPGQPFYSNQPQHF | TGTGCCAGCAGTTTCCCGGGACAGCCCTTCTATAGCAATCAGCCCCAGCATTTT
- | TRBJ1-3 | TRBD1 | TRBV28 | CASSSPPGQGGGNTIYF | TGTGCCAGCAGTTCTCCCCCGGGACAGGGGGGAGGAAACACCATATATTTT